The rows below give T cell receptor beta chains drawn from one sample of a study of blood T cell repertoires in COVID-19. Libraries were prepared by immunoSEQ multiplex PCR; TCRdb keeps only in-frame clonotypes and omits some of them. The sample lists approximately 220,000 clones, roughly 80% occurring once. Sequencing was done on a sample of peripheral blood. Source of these receptors: an elderly woman with acute or convalescent COVID-19. CDR3s include the opening cysteine and the closing phenylalanine or tryptophan. The D gene is left open where the match is weak. Expanded clones get a size class; other rows say once, few or many, or leave the size out.

NA,NA,TRBV2,TRBJ2-7,CASSGIMGADEQYF,TGTGCCAGCAGTGGAATTATGGGGGCGGACGAGCAGTACTTC
TRBD1,NA,TRBV6-5,TRBJ2-2,CASRPGQGNTGELFF,TGTGCCAGCAGGCCGGGACAGGGCAACACCGGGGAGCTGTTTTTT
NA,NA,TRBV9,TRBJ1-2,CASSVGQTNYGYTF,TGTGCCAGCAGCGTAGGGCAGACTAATTATGGCTACACCTTC
TRBD2,NA,TRBV19,TRBJ2-1,CASSFAGTRYNEQFF,TGTGCCAGTAGTTTTGCCGGGACTAGGTACAATGAGCAGTTCTTC
NA,NA,TRBV6-5,TRBJ1-4,CASSYFLGEQKLFF,TGTGCCAGCAGTTATTTCCTCGGGGAGCAAAAACTGTTTTTT
NA,once,TRBV5-1,TRBJ1-3,CASSLWSAGSGNTIYF,TGCGCCAGCAGCTTGTGGTCAGCGGGATCTGGAAACACCATATATTTT
NA,NA,TRBV7-2,TRBJ1-2,CASSLDQGNYGYTF,TGTGCCAGCAGCTTAGACCAGGGTAACTATGGCTACACCTTC
NA,NA,TRBV6-5,TRBJ1-6,CASTRGGGSPLHF,TGTGCCAGCACCCGCGGGGGGGGTTCACCCCTCCACTTT
TRBD1,NA,TRBV9,TRBJ2-2,CASSPGTEITGELFF,TGTGCCAGCAGTCCCGGGACAGAGATCACCGGGGAGCTGTTTTTT
NA,few,TRBV6-5,TRBJ1-1,CASSTQMNTEAFF,TGTGCCAGCAGTACGCAGATGAACACTGAAGCTTTCTTT
NA,once,TRBV5-1,TRBJ1-1,CASSPTGMNTEAFF,TGCGCCAGCAGCCCAACGGGAATGAACACTGAAGCTTTCTTT